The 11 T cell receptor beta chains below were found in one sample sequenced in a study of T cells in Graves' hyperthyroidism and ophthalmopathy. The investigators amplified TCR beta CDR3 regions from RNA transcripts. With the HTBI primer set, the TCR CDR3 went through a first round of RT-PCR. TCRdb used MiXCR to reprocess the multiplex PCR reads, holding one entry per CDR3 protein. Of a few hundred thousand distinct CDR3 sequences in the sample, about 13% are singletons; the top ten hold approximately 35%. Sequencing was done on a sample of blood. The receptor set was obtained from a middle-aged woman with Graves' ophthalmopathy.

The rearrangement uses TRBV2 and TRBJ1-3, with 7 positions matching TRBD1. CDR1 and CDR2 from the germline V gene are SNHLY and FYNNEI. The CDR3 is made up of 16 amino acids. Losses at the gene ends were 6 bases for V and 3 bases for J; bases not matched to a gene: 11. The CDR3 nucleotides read TGTGCCAGCAGCAGACAGGGTCAGAGGATTGGAAACACCATATATTTT. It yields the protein CASSRQGQRIGNTIYF.

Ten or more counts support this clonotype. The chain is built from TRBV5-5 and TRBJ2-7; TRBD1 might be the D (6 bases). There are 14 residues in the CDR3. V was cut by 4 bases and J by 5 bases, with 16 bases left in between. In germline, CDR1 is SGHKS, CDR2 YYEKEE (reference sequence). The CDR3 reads CASSPAQGNHEQYF. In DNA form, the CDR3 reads TGTGCCAGCAGCCCGGCACAGGGTAACCACGAGCAGTACTTC.

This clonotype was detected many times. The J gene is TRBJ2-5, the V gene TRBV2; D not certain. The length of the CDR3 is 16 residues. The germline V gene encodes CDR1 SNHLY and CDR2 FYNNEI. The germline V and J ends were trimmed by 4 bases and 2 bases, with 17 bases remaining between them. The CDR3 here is CASSGVGRSPQETQYF. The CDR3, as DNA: TGTGCCAGCAGTGGGGTTGGCAGGTCTCCACAAGAGACCCAGTACTTC.

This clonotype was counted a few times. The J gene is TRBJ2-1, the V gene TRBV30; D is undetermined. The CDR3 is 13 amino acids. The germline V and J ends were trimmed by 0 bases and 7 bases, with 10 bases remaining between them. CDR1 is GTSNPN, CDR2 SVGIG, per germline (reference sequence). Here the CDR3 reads CAWSVTGGNEQFF. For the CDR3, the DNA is TGTGCCTGGAGTGTAACTGGCGGAAATGAGCAGTTCTTC.

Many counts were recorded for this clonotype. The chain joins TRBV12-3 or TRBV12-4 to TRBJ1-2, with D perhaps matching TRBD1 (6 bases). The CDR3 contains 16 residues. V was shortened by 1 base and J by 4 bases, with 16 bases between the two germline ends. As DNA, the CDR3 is TGTGCCAGCAGTTTAGATCGAGCGGGGGCGGGCTATGGCTACACCTTC. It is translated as CASSLDRAGAGYGYTF.

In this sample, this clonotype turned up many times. CDR3 amino acids: CASSEQAGITDTQYF. CDR3 bases: TGTGCCAGCAGTGAACAGGCAGGGATCACAGATACGCAGTATTTT. The chain uses TRBV6-1 and TRBJ2-3; weak D call: TRBD1 (5 bases). Germline-derived CDR1 and CDR2 are MNHNS and SASEGT. There are 15 residues in the CDR3. The germline V and J ends were trimmed by 2 bases and 2 bases, with 11 bases remaining between them.

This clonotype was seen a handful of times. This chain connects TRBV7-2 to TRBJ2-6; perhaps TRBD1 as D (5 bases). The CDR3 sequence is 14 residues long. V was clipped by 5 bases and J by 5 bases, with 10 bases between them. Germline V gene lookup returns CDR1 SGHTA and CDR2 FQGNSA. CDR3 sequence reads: CASSPGYWANVLTF. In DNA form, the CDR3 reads TGTGCCAGCAGCCCAGGGTACTGGGCCAACGTCCTGACTTTC.

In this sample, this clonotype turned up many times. The CDR3, as DNA: TGTGCCAGCACCCGACAGGGGGACAATGAGCAGTTCTTC. The encoded protein is CASTRQGDNEQFF. The J gene is TRBJ2-1, the V gene TRBV2; the match to TRBD1 covers 9 bases. The CDR3 is made up of 13 amino acids. Trimming cost V 7 bases and J 5 bases; bases outside gene matches: 3. Looked up from germline, CDR1 is SNHLY and CDR2 is FYNNEI.

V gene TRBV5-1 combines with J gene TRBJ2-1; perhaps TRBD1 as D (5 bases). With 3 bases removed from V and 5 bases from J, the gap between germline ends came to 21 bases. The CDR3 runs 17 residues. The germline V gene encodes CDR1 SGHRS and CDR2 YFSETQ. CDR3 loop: CASSSPPGNWWDNEQFF. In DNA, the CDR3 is TGCGCCAGCAGCTCTCCCCCAGGGAATTGGTGGGACAATGAGCAGTTCTTC.

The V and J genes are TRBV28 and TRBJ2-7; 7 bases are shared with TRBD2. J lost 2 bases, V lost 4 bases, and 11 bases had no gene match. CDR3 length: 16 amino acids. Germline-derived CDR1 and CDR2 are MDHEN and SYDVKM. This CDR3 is CASSSTRGVFPYEQYF. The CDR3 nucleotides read TGTGCCAGCAGTTCAACTCGGGGGGTATTTCCCTACGAGCAGTACTTC. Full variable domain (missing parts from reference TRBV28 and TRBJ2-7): DVKVTQSSRYLVKRTGEKVFLECVQDMDHENMFWYRQDPGLGLRLIYFSYDVKMKEKGDIPEGYSVSREKKERFSLILESASTNQTSMYLCASSSTRGVFPYEQYFGPGTRLTVT.

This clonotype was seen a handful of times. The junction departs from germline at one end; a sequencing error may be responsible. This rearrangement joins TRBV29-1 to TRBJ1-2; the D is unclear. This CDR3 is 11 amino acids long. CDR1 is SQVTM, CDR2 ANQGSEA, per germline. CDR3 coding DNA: TGCAGCATTCTCAATTTCGGGGTCCCCGCCTTC. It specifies CSILNFGVPAF.